This T cell receptor (beta chain) was observed in a study of blood T cell repertoires in COVID-19. Study as a whole: Acute-phase and convalescent COVID-19 samples originated in the United States, Italy and Spain. Sources were T cells, B-cell-depleted T cells, or PBMCs; the material itself was cDNA or gDNA.

Enrollees, roughly 18 to 90 years old, lived in around 23 US areas. Original analysis: Scientists estimated how many nucleated cells there were by amplifying reference gene primers. Sequencing was performed with immunoSEQ multiplex PCR; in TCRdb, only in-frame clones are kept and a portion is missing. The V and J calls and clone size were taken over from that table, and D and trimming were inferred from the DNA. This table holds 250,000 or so clones, around 88% found once. The V end was cut by 4 bases, the J end by 0 bases, with 7 bases between. Germline CDR1 is SQVTM and CDR2 is ANQGSEA. The CDR3 has 13 residues.

The V call is TRBV29-1, the J call TRBJ1-5; the D is unclear. The sequenced sample was PBMCs or T cells enriched from blood (not recorded which). This clonotype was obtained from a woman aged 40 to 49 with acute COVID-19. The DNA for the CDR3 is TGCAGCGTTGGGGCAAATAGCAATCAGCCCCAGCATTTT. Its protein is CSVGANSNQPQHF.